This T cell receptor beta chain stems from a study of early T cells in non-severe SARS-CoV-2 infection. About the study: Chains stayed unpaired after sequencing of bulk RNA from unsorted whole blood.

Germline V gives CDR1 SGHAT, CDR2 FQNNGV. The CDR3 sequence is 13 residues long. Trimming cost V 3 bases and J 0 bases, with 6 bases left between them. Study observations and caveats: VDJdb-based matching was biased toward anti-spike CD8 responses and missed private and CD4 specificities.

This clonotype was seen many times. Its antigen is undetermined. As part of library construction, unique molecular identifiers were attached to individual cDNA molecules. TCRdb passed the 5' RACE reads through MiXCR, listing each CDR3 protein once. This sample has under 50,000 distinct CDR3 sequences; roughly 4% occur once, and the top ten carry around 6%. This TCR was sampled from an adult who was a healthcare worker with PCR-confirmed SARS-CoV-2 infection or an uninfected control (not recorded which). Sequenced: whole blood. This sequence joins TRBV11-2 and TRBJ2-7; D is uncertain. CDR3 coding DNA: TGTGCCAGCAGCTTTGGCAGCTCCTACGAGCAGTACTTC. This translates into CASSFGSSYEQYF.